This entry lists 15 T cell receptor beta chains sequenced from one sample in a study of blood T cell repertoires in COVID-19. Data came from immunoSEQ multiplex PCR; TCRdb stores just in-frame clones and leaves some out. Of approximately 75,000 clones listed, about 93% are singletons. The sample taken for sequencing was peripheral blood. Receptor source: a human donor in a cohort sampled during active COVID-19.

This chain uses TRBV6-5 with TRBJ1-6; D gene ambiguous. CDR3 length equals 14 residues. Looked up from germline, CDR1 is MNHEY and CDR2 is SVGAGI. V shed 10 bases and J shed 6 bases, with 16 bases lying between them. The CDR3, as DNA: TGTGCCACTCCCCGCCGGGATTCTAATTCACCCCTCCACTTT. Translated: CATPRRDSNSPLHF.

The chain employs TRBV11-3 and TRBJ2-7; a weak D match, TRBD2 (7 bases). CDR3 size: 14 residues. Germline-derived CDR1 and CDR2 are SGHNT and YENEEA. Between the trimmed V and J ends, which lost 5 bases and 6 bases, there was a span of 17 bases. In DNA, the CDR3 is TGTGCCAGCAGCCCCGGGGGGACACTCGGCGAGCAGTACTTC. Amino acid sequence: CASSPGGTLGEQYF. The whole variable domain, filled in from reference TRBV11-3 and TRBJ2-7, reads EAGVVQSPRYKIIEKKQPVAFWCNPISGHNTLYWYLQNLGQGPELLIRYENEEAVDDSQLPKDRFSAERLKGVDSTLKIQPAELGDSAVYLCASSPGGTLGEQYFGPGTRLTVT.

J is TRBJ2-3 and V is TRBV14; D could derive from TRBD1 or TRBD2 (5 bases each). V shed 4 bases and J shed 9 bases, with 11 bases lying between them. Germline assignment: CDR1 SGHDN and CDR2 FVKESK. The CDR3 totals 12 residues. The CDR3 sequence: CASSLEGRTQYF. The CDR3 region has the DNA TGTGCCAGCAGCCTAGAGGGGCGGACGCAGTATTTT.

This clone has only one observation. Compared with germline, one end of the junction differs, possibly owing to a read error. The chain uses TRBV28 and TRBJ1-4, with 8 bases lining up with TRBD1. CDR1 is MDHEN, CDR2 SYDVKM, per germline. This CDR3 contains 14 residues. CDR3 sequence (DNA): TGTGCCGGCAGGGGGCGAGGAACTAATGAAAAACTGTTTTTT. Its translation is CAGRGRGTNEKLFF.

The rearrangement links TRBV4-1 to TRBJ2-7; TRBD1 aligns across 7 bases. V gave up 2 bases and J gave up 0 bases; unmatched junction bases: 7. Germline CDR1 is MGHRA and CDR2 is YSYEKL. The CDR3 spans 16 residues. CDR3 sequence: CASSQSVAGGSYEQYF. The CDR3 DNA is TGCGCCAGCAGCCAATCGGTGGCAGGGGGCTCCTACGAGCAGTACTTC.

This chain uses TRBV5-1 with TRBJ1-1; 7 bases fit TRBD1. With V trimmed by 4 bases and J by 5 bases, 14 bases remained unmatched. The CDR3 consists of 16 residues. Germline values: CDR1 SGHRS, CDR2 YFSETQ. CDR3 in amino acids: CASSPTGASVKTEAFF. As DNA, the CDR3 is TGCGCCAGCAGCCCCACAGGGGCGTCTGTTAAAACTGAAGCTTTCTTT.

The J gene is TRBJ2-1, the V gene TRBV5-5; D perhaps matches TRBD1 (6 bases). CDR1 is SGHKS and CDR2 is YYEKEE in the germline V gene (reference sequence). V lost 4 bases, J lost 9 bases, and 26 bases lay in between. This CDR3 is 17 amino acids long. DNA of the CDR3: TGTGCCAGCAGCCCCCTCACCACGATAAGCAGGGGAGTTGAGCAGTTCTTC. The encoded protein is CASSPLTTISRGVEQFF.

The chain joins TRBV19 to TRBJ2-7, with no clear D. V was pared by 6 bases and J by 3 bases, with 12 bases between. Germline lookup yields CDR1 LNHDA and CDR2 SQIVND (reference sequence). CDR3 size: 13 residues. The CDR3 nucleotides are TGTGCCAGTAGCTTGACCTGGAGCTACGAGCAGTACTTC. This sequence encodes CASSLTWSYEQYF. The entire variable domain, with the rest obtained from reference TRBV19 and TRBJ2-7, is as follows: DGGITQSPKYLFRKEGQNVTLSCEQNLNHDAMYWYRQDPGQGLRLIYYSQIVNDFQKGDIAEGYSVSREKKESFPLTVTSAQKNPTAFYLCASSLTWSYEQYFGPGTRLTVT.

This chain connects TRBV7-9 to TRBJ1-2; D might be TRBD1 (6 bases). Trimming took 3 bases from V and 5 from J, leaving 16 bases between them. This CDR3 comprises 15 residues. Germline CDR1 is SEHNR and CDR2 is FQNEAQ (reference sequence). CDR3: CASSLGTGLRYGYTF. The CDR3 nucleotides read TGTGCCAGCAGCTTGGGAACAGGGTTGCGGTATGGCTACACCTTC. The complete variable domain, with remaining parts taken from reference TRBV7-9 and TRBJ1-2, reads DTGVSQNPRHKITKRGQNVTFRCDPISEHNRLYWYRQTLGQGPEFLTYFQNEAQLEKSRLLSDRFSAERPKGSFSTLEIQRTEQGDSAMYLCASSLGTGLRYGYTFGSGTRLTVV.

Concerning this clone itself: The sample holds other DNA sequences that translate to the same CDR3. This sequence joins TRBV7-2 and TRBJ1-5, with 7 bases matching TRBD1. V trimming: 1 base; J trimming: 1 base; junction bases outside the gene matches: 1. Germline V gives CDR1 SGHTA, CDR2 FQGNSA. The CDR3 sequence is 15 residues long. The CDR3 loop is CASSLGQGSNQPQHF. The CDR3 coding sequence is TGTGCCAGCAGCTTAGGACAGGGAAGCAATCAGCCCCAGCATTTT.

This chain uses TRBV18 with TRBJ1-1; TRBD1 agrees at 7 bases. Trimming removed 1 base from V and 2 bases from J; junction bases left unmatched: 10. CDR1 is KGHSH and CDR2 is LQKENI in the germline V gene. CDR3 size: 17 residues. CDR3 DNA: TGTGCCAGCTCACCACTTGCTATCGGGACAGAAAACACTGAAGCTTTCTTT. Encoded protein: CASSPLAIGTENTEAFF.

This clone has only one observation. This rearrangement joins TRBV12-3 or TRBV12-4 to TRBJ1-2, with 9 bases fitting TRBD1. Trimming at V came to 5 bases and at J to 9 bases, leaving 7 bases not matched to a gene. The CDR3 is 13 residues long. CDR3: CASSRPGQGSYTF. The DNA for the CDR3 is TGTGCCAGCAGTCGCCCGGGACAGGGTAGCTACACCTTC.

The chain uses TRBV19 and TRBJ2-7; tentative D call: TRBD2 (5 bases). The V end lost 7 bases, the J end lost 0 bases, and 10 bases lay between the germline ends. The germline gives CDR1 LNHDA, CDR2 SQIVND (reference sequence). The CDR3 totals 13 residues. The DNA of the CDR3 is TGTGCCAGTAACCTTGGGAGCTCCTACGAGCAGTACTTC. Protein sequence: CASNLGSSYEQYF. Variable domain in full (rest from reference TRBV19 and TRBJ2-7): DGGITQSPKYLFRKEGQNVTLSCEQNLNHDAMYWYRQDPGQGLRLIYYSQIVNDFQKGDIAEGYSVSREKKESFPLTVTSAQKNPTAFYLCASNLGSSYEQYFGPGTRLTVT.

This clone came up a few times. The chain links TRBV7-9 to TRBJ1-5, with 10 positions matching TRBD1. The length of the CDR3 is 18 residues. V lost 5 bases and J lost 2; bases outside the gene matches: 12. From germline, CDR1 is SEHNR and CDR2 FQNEAQ (reference sequence). CDR3 residues: CASSTRDRGIRGNQPQHF. CDR3 sequence (DNA): TGTGCCAGCAGCACCCGGGACAGGGGTATTCGTGGCAATCAGCCCCAGCATTTT.

J is TRBJ2-3 and V is TRBV28, with 8 bases that match TRBD2. The germline gives CDR1 MDHEN, CDR2 SYDVKM. J lost 1 base, V lost 8 bases, and 11 bases had no gene match. The length of the CDR3 is 16 residues. CDR3 sequence reads: CASPRLRGEGTDTQYF. The CDR3 region has the DNA TGTGCCAGCCCCAGGCTGCGGGGGGAGGGCACAGATACGCAGTATTTT.